This is a list of T cell receptor beta chains from one sample in a study of blood T cell repertoires in COVID-19. The table came from immunoSEQ multiplex PCR; TCRdb's copy has only in-frame clones and leaves some out. The sample has 200,000 or so clones, roughly 81% seen once. What was sequenced was peripheral blood. Receptors originate from a woman in her 70s with active or convalescent COVID-19. Both conserved end residues are part of each CDR3. A D gene is named only where the DNA matches it firmly. Size values are once, few and many counts, or a class for expanded clones, and some rows have none.

size	D	V	J	CDR3	DNA
NA	TRBD1	TRBV6-5	TRBJ2-3	CASSYSKGQGAQYF	TGTGCCAGCAGTTACTCGAAGGGACAGGGTGCGCAGTATTTT
NA	TRBD1	TRBV19	TRBJ2-7	CASVAPGTGAAEQYF	TGTGCCAGCGTCGCTCCCGGGACAGGGGCCGCCGAGCAGTACTTC
few	NA	TRBV9	TRBJ1-6	CASSIRGADSPLHF	TGTGCCAGCAGCATCAGGGGCGCTGATTCACCCCTCCACTTT
NA	NA	TRBV6-1	TRBJ2-7	CASSEEEPAYEQYF	TGTGCCAGCAGTGAAGAGGAACCAGCGTACGAGCAGTACTTC
NA	TRBD1	TRBV5-1	TRBJ1-2	CASSRGTGDGYTF	TGCGCCAGCTCCCGCGGGACAGGGGATGGCTACACCTTC
few	TRBD2	TRBV19	TRBJ2-1	CASSSGRASEDEQFF	TGTGCCAGTAGTAGCGGGAGGGCCTCCGAAGATGAGCAGTTCTTC
NA	NA	TRBV28	TRBJ1-4	CASRGGTGVREKLFF	TGTGCCAGCAGGGGGGGGACTGGGGTGAGGGAAAAACTGTTTTTT
NA	NA	TRBV5-1	TRBJ2-7	CASSLQGNGYEQYF	TGCGCCAGCAGCCTACAGGGTAATGGCTACGAGCAGTACTTC
NA	NA	TRBV30	TRBJ2-1	CAWSVADGTSSFF	NA
NA	NA	TRBV29-1	TRBJ1-2	CSATMGGAYYGYTF	TGCAGCGCCACGATGGGGGGGGCGTACTATGGCTACACCTTC
NA	NA	TRBV6-1	TRBJ1-4	CASSEDEGAGNEKLFF	TGTGCCAGCAGTGAAGACGAAGGAGCGGGTAATGAAAAACTGTTTTTT
NA	NA	TRBV14	TRBJ1-1	CASSQVRGNTEAFF	TGTGCCAGCAGCCAGGTTAGGGGGAACACTGAAGCTTTCTTT
NA	NA	TRBV6-5	TRBJ2-1	CASSYSKGGAEQFF	TGTGCCAGCAGTTACTCCAAGGGAGGAGCTGAGCAGTTCTTC
NA	NA	TRBV5-4	TRBJ2-1	CASSLNPGPYNEQFF	TGTGCCAGCAGCTTGAACCCAGGCCCCTACAATGAGCAGTTCTTC
NA	NA	TRBV7-3	TRBJ2-1	CASSLQVGRRPAEQFF	TGTGCCAGCAGCTTACAGGTAGGGAGGAGACCCGCGGAGCAGTTCTTC
once	TRBD1	TRBV7-3	TRBJ2-2	CASSSTGVTGELFF	TGTGCCAGCAGCTCGACAGGGGTCACCGGGGAGCTGTTTTTT
NA	NA	TRBV12-5	TRBJ2-5	CASGLVGGKQETQYF	TGTGCTAGTGGTTTGGTTGGAGGGAAACAAGAGACCCAGTACTTC
NA	TRBD1	TRBV5-1	TRBJ2-3	CASSPGQGTDTQYF	TGCGCCAGCAGCCCGGGACAGGGCACAGATACGCAGTATTTT
NA	NA	TRBV19	TRBJ2-1	CASKAIDGANNNEQFF	TGTGCCAGTAAGGCAATAGACGGAGCGAATAACAATGAGCAGTTCTTC
NA	TRBD1	TRBV6-5	TRBJ1-1	CASSSRQGSGTEAFF	TGTGCCAGCAGCAGTAGACAGGGCTCGGGCACTGAAGCTTTCTTT
NA	NA	TRBV11-2	TRBJ2-2	CASSPRTLTGELFF	TGTGCCAGCAGCCCAAGGACTCTGACCGGGGAGCTGTTTTTT
NA	TRBD1	TRBV5-1	TRBJ2-7	CASSDRQGDEQYF	TGCGCCAGCAGTGACCGGCAGGGGGACGAGCAGTACTTC
NA	TRBD1	TRBV5-1	TRBJ1-2	CASSYRQGANYGYTF	TGCGCCAGCAGCTACAGACAGGGAGCTAACTATGGCTACACCTTC
NA	TRBD2	TRBV28	TRBJ2-4	CASSLIAGGNIQYF	TGTGCCAGCAGTTTAATCGCGGGGGGAAACATTCAGTACTTC
few	TRBD1	TRBV4-1	TRBJ1-2	CASSTPTGNYGYTF	TGCGCCAGCAGCACCCCGACAGGGAACTATGGCTACACCTTC
NA	NA	TRBV4-1	TRBJ2-4	CASSQGVARGSAKNIQYF	TGCGCCAGCAGCCAGGGAGTAGCGAGGGGGTCGGCCAAAAACATTCAGTACTTC
NA	NA	TRBV5-1	TRBJ1-2	CASSLGNRNYGYTF	TGCGCCAGCAGCCTTGGCAACAGAAACTATGGCTACACCTTC
NA	TRBD2	TRBV7-3	TRBJ2-5	CASSRSGRGETQYF	TGTGCCAGCAGCCGTAGCGGGAGGGGAGAGACCCAGTACTTC
NA	NA	TRBV7-8	TRBJ2-3	CASSFGGATDTQYF	TGTGCCAGCAGCTTTGGGGGCGCCACAGATACGCAGTATTTT
NA	NA	TRBV3-1/TRBV3-2	TRBJ2-1	CASSRRRNGPYNEQFF	TGTGCCAGCAGCCGGAGGAGGAACGGCCCCTACAATGAGCAGTTCTTC
NA	NA	TRBV4-1	TRBJ2-2	CASSQQRGLQGTGELFF	TGCGCCAGCAGCCAACAACGGGGACTGCAAGGCACCGGGGAGCTGTTTTTT
NA	TRBD1	TRBV12-3/TRBV12-4	TRBJ2-3	CASSLAATGWEYF	TGTGCCAGCAGTTTAGCAGCGACAGGGTGGGAGTATTTT
NA	NA	TRBV6-6	TRBJ2-1	CASSPHRTSVNEQFF	TGTGCCAGCAGCCCGCACCGGACATCGGTCAATGAGCAGTTCTTC
NA	TRBD1	TRBV6-2/TRBV6-3	TRBJ1-6	CASSYPWTGTRGPLHF	TGTGCCAGCAGTTACCCGTGGACAGGGACCCGGGGACCCCTCCACTTT
NA	NA	TRBV3-1/TRBV3-2	TRBJ1-1	CASRGGTEAFF	TGTGCCAGCCGCGGAGGCACTGAAGCTTTCTTT
NA	NA	TRBV15	TRBJ2-3	CATSRDIGPGTDTQYF	TGTGCCACCAGCAGAGATATTGGGCCTGGCACAGATACGCAGTATTTT
NA	TRBD1	TRBV19	TRBJ1-2	CASSPTGGISYTF	TGTGCCAGTAGTCCGACAGGGGGCATTAGCTACACCTTC
NA	TRBD1	TRBV7-9	TRBJ1-6	CASSLAGQGPNSPLHF	TGTGCCAGCAGCTTAGCGGGACAGGGCCCAAATTCACCCCTCCACTTT
few	TRBD2	TRBV18	TRBJ2-1	CASSPVGTSDYNEQFF	TGTGCCAGCTCACCCGTGGGGACTAGCGATTACAATGAGCAGTTCTTC
once	NA	TRBV20-1	TRBJ2-3	CSASPTGFGTQYF	TGCAGTGCTAGTCCTACAGGTTTTGGTACGCAGTATTTT
NA	NA	TRBV11-2	TRBJ2-2	CASSLTGNTGELFF	TGTGCCAGCAGCCTGACAGGGAACACCGGGGAGCTGTTTTTT
NA	NA	TRBV7-9	TRBJ2-2	CASSLKARGGELFF	TGTGCCAGCAGCTTAAAGGCAAGGGGAGGGGAGCTGTTTTTT
once	NA	TRBV3-1/TRBV3-2	TRBJ2-5	CASSQDFGRGEETQYF	TGTGCCAGCAGCCAAGATTTTGGGAGGGGGGAGGAGACCCAGTACTTC
NA	NA	TRBV11-2	TRBJ1-1	CASSLESGGGDTEAFF	TGTGCCAGCAGCTTAGAGAGCGGAGGTGGGGACACTGAAGCTTTCTTT
NA	TRBD2	TRBV11-3	TRBJ2-7	CASSLDHRDVAGVSDEQYF	TGTGCCAGCAGCTTAGATCACCGAGACGTAGCGGGAGTCTCAGACGAGCAGTACTTC
NA	NA	TRBV6-5	TRBJ1-6	CASRGESQPNSPLHF	TGTGCCAGCAGGGGAGAGTCCCAACCCAATTCACCCCTCCACTTT